Listed below are T cell receptor beta chains from one sample, sequenced in a study of a mutant IDH1 vaccine in newly diagnosed glioma. These receptors have no identified antigens. TCRdb's copy holds only in-frame clones and misses some; the assay was immunoSEQ multiplex PCR. The table includes roughly 42,000 clones, approximately 85% detected once. Source: PBMCs, taken from a glioma patient whose treatment included an IDH1 peptide vaccine. The source of these receptors is a man aged 35 to 55 with glioma. The conserved cysteine and the conserved F or W are not part of the CDR3 here.

TRBV5-1	12	ASSQGQSGNTIY
TRBV6-1	13	ASSELTGSSYEQY
TRBV5-5	16	ASSLAGVVHLAKNIQY
TRBV28	16	ASNLRRGQSYSNQPQH
TRBV14	14	ASSQDLARGANEQF
TRBV4-3	13	ASSQERQDGYEQY
TRBV4-1	15	ASSPWTYFSPLYEQY
TRBV2	10	ASGTGNQPQH
TRBV5-4	12	ASSQQGAVEKLF
TRBV6-5	11	ASRGLAGPRQF
TRBV2	14	ASSAGGGQYYSPLH
TRBV6-5	12	ASKGGRSTGELF
TRBV15	13	ATSRTSGSSSEQF
TRBV5-6	14	ASSNRDILAKNIQY
TRBV11-2	12	ASSLGEDTYEQY
TRBV5-6	12	ASTRTGRNTEAF
TRBV7-8	12	ASSAGTVKIEAF
TRBV5-4	12	ASSLPGSLNEQF